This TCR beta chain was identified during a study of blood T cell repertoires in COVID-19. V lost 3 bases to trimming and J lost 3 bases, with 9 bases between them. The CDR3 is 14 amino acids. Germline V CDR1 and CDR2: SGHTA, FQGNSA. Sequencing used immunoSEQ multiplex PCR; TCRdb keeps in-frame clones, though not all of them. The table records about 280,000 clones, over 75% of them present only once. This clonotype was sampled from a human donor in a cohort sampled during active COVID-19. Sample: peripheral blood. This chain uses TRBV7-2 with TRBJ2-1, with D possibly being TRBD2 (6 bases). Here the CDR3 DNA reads TGTGCCAGCAGCTTTGACGGGGGCTACAATGAGCAGTTCTTC. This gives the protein CASSFDGGYNEQFF.